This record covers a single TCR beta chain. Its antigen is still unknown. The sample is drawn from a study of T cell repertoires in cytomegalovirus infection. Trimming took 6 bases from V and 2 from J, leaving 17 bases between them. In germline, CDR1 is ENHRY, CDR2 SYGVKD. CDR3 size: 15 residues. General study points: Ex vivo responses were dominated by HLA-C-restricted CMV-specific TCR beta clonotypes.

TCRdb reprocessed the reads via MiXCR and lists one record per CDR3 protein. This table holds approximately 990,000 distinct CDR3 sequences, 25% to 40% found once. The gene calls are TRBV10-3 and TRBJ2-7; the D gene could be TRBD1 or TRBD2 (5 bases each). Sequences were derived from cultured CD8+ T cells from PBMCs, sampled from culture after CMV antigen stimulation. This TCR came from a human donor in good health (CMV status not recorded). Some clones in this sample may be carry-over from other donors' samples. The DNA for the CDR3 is TGTGCCATCAGCCGGGACGAAGGATCTACCTACGAGCAGTACTTC. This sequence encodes CAISRDEGSTYEQYF.